The 3 T cell receptor beta chains in this list originate from one sample, sequenced in a study of CD8 T cells in ankylosing spondylitis listed by TCRdb under 2017. Libraries came from 5' RACE. The instrument given in TCRdb is Illumina HiSeq 2500. In TCRdb, the public reads were trimmed at Q25 with fastp and aligned with MiXCR, with productive beta chains retained. Rows merge per CDR3 protein into single entries with the most common DNA and genes. Recorded for this sample are about 39,000 distinct CDR3 sequences; less than 4% of them occurred a single time. Clones ranked in the top ten supply around 2.8% of the sample. Sample: blood, either unsorted or a sorted T cell fraction (not recorded which). These receptors originate from a male donor with ankylosing spondylitis or in good health (not recorded which).

This clonotype was recorded many times. This clone may be a read error of a much larger clone one base away. The chain is built from TRBV9 and TRBJ2-1, with a weak D call TRBD1 (5 bases). The CDR3 consists of 15 residues. Trimming took 0 bases from V and 0 from J, leaving 7 bases between them. From germline, CDR1 is SGDLS and CDR2 YYNGEE. The CDR3 DNA reads as TGTGCCAGCAGCGTAGTAGACAGCTCCTACAATGAGCAGTTCTTC. This gives the protein CASSVVDSSYNEQFF.

This clonotype has at least ten counts. This chain joins TRBV9 and TRBJ2-3; a possible D gene is TRBD2 (5 bases). The CDR3 has 17 amino acids. Germline values: CDR1 SGDLS, CDR2 YYNGEE. Trimming took 0 bases from V and 1 from J, leaving 15 bases between them. The CDR3 loop reads CASSVGDRSRGTDTQYF. The CDR3 DNA is TGTGCCAGCAGCGTAGGAGACCGATCGCGGGGCACAGATACGCAGTATTTT.

This clonotype was seen at least ten times. This chain connects TRBV9 to TRBJ2-1; no clear D gene. Trimming took 2 bases from V and 8 from J, leaving 8 bases between them. CDR1 and CDR2 (germline): SGDLS, YYNGEE. CDR3 length: 12 residues. The CDR3 sequence is CASSVMTDEQFF. The CDR3 bases are TGTGCCAGCAGCGTCATGACCGATGAGCAGTTCTTC.